This passage covers 24 T cell receptor beta chains from one sample sequenced in a study of cytomegalovirus exposure and HLA in healthy donors. Use of 60 Vbeta and 13 Jbeta primers characterized the PCR. The table came from immunoSEQ multiplex PCR; TCRdb's copy has only in-frame clones and leaves some out. Its clone listing holds about 54,000 clones. The sequencing sample was made of PBMCs. Receptors originate from a woman aged 40 to 50 in good health and CMV-seronegative.

The V gene is TRBV5-1, the J gene TRBJ1-2; 9 positions match TRBD1. CDR1 is SGHRS and CDR2 is YFSETQ in the germline V gene. The junction had 6 bases not matched to a gene; V was cut back by 0 bases and J by 6 bases. The CDR3 spans 15 residues. CDR3 loop: CASSLGPTGGNGYTF. The CDR3, as DNA: TGCGCCAGCAGCTTGGGGCCGACAGGGGGTAATGGCTACACCTTC.

CDR3 DNA sequence: TGTGCCAGCAGCACTACGAGTGTCTCCTACAATGAGCAGTTCTTC. As protein: CASSTTSVSYNEQFF. This sequence joins TRBV9 and TRBJ2-1, with D hard to call. In germline, CDR1 is SGDLS, CDR2 YYNGEE. This CDR3 is built from 15 residues. V lost 4 bases, J lost 0 bases, and 11 bases lay in between.

The V and J genes are TRBV19 and TRBJ2-7; 7 bases align to TRBD2. The CDR3 sequence is 15 residues long. V lost 3 bases to trimming and J lost 3 bases; unmatched junction nucleotides: 8. Per germline, CDR1 LNHDA and CDR2 SQIVND (reference sequence). CDR3 DNA: TGTGCCAGTAGTATTTGGGGGAGGGGAGGCTACGAGCAGTACTTC. It codes for CASSIWGRGGYEQYF.

The chain is built from TRBV7-2 and TRBJ1-5, with D perhaps matching TRBD1 (6 bases). This CDR3 is built from 14 residues. CDR1 SGHTA and CDR2 FQGNSA come from the germline V gene. V lost 1 base and J 5 bases, leaving 9 bases between the germline ends. The CDR3 reads CASSLVGGDQPQHF. The CDR3 DNA sequence: TGTGCCAGCAGCTTAGTAGGGGGAGATCAGCCCCAGCATTTT.

The chain employs TRBV5-1 and TRBJ1-3; the D is unclear. Trimming stripped 0 bases from V and 0 bases from J, with 10 bases between. Per germline, CDR1 SGHRS and CDR2 YFSETQ. This CDR3 spans 16 amino acids. The CDR3 DNA sequence: TGCGCCAGCAGCTTGGATACAGTATCCTCTGGAAACACCATATATTTT. Protein sequence: CASSLDTVSSGNTIYF. Drawing the rest from reference TRBV5-1 and TRBJ1-3, the complete variable domain is KAGVTQTPRYLIKTRGQQVTLSCSPISGHRSVSWYQQTPGQGLQFLFEYFSETQRNKGNFPGRFSGRQFSNSRSEMNVSTLELGDSALYLCASSLDTVSSGNTIYFGEGSWLTVV.

The chain links TRBV30 to TRBJ1-4, with a weak D call TRBD1 (6 bases). CDR3 length equals 14 residues. Germline V gene data show CDR1 as GTSNPN and CDR2 as SVGIG (reference sequence). The ends were cut back, 6 bases at V and 2 bases at J, with 13 bases in the middle. CDR3 DNA sequence: TGTGCCTGTTCTTGGGGGCGGACTAATGAAAAACTGTTTTTT. The encoded protein is CACSWGRTNEKLFF.

In DNA form, the CDR3 reads TGTGCCAGCAGTTCGGCAGGGGGGACCGGGGAGCTGTTTTTT. Its protein is CASSSAGGTGELFF. The chain couples TRBV27 to TRBJ2-2; D might be TRBD1 (7 bases). From germline, CDR1 is MNHEY and CDR2 SMNVEV (reference sequence). V was clipped by 4 bases and J by 5 bases, with 11 bases between them. This CDR3 is 14 amino acids long.

V is TRBV5-4 and J is TRBJ1-5; TRBD1 is a possible D gene (6 bases). Trimming left V 0 bases short and J 3 bases short, with 13 bases between. The CDR3 totals 16 residues. Germline CDR1 and CDR2: SGHNT and YYREEE (reference sequence). The CDR3 region is CASSLGGGADNQPQHF. In DNA, the CDR3 is TGTGCCAGCAGCTTGGGGGGGGGCGCGGACAATCAGCCCCAGCATTTT.

This chain connects TRBV30 to TRBJ1-1; unclear D gene. The CDR3 extends over 12 amino acids. Per the germline V gene, CDR1 is GTSNPN and CDR2 is SVGIG (reference sequence). Trimming removed 3 bases at V and 1 base at J, with 6 bases between. The CDR3 is CAWRQTNTEAFF. Written as DNA, the CDR3 is TGTGCCTGGAGACAAACGAACACTGAAGCTTTCTTT.

The chain recombines TRBV25-1 with TRBJ2-1, with D possibly TRBD1 on 5 matching bases. The germline V and J ends were trimmed by 4 bases and 8 bases, with 18 bases remaining between them. CDR3 length equals 15 residues. In germline, CDR1 is MGHDK, CDR2 SYGVNS. DNA of the CDR3: TGTGCCAGCAGTGGGGGCGGACCTACGTTTGATGAGCAGTTCTTC. Translating gives CASSGGGPTFDEQFF. The full variable domain, with the rest looked up from reference TRBV25-1 and TRBJ2-1, is EADIYQTPRYLVIGTGKKITLECSQTMGHDKMYWYQQDPGMELHLIHYSYGVNSTEKGDLSSESTVSRIRTEHFPLTLESARPSHTSQYLCASSGGGPTFDEQFFGPGTRLTVL.

Here the CDR3 DNA reads TGTGCCAGCAGCAGGACTAGCGGGTCCTACGAGCAGTACTTC. Its protein is CASSRTSGSYEQYF. The chain links TRBV6-5 to TRBJ2-7; 11 bases agree with TRBD2. Germline trimming cut 6 bases from V and 1 base from J; bases unmatched to any gene: 2. The CDR3 covers 14 residues. The germline CDR1 and CDR2 sequences are MNHEY and SVGAGI.

The chain recombines TRBV6-6 with TRBJ1-1; D unclear. V gave up 2 bases and J gave up 2 bases, with 9 bases separating them. Per the germline V gene, CDR1 is MNHNY and CDR2 is SVGAGI (reference sequence). This CDR3 region has 14 residues. Here the CDR3 reads CASSYAHSNTEAFF. The CDR3 DNA follows: TGTGCCAGCAGTTACGCGCATTCCAACACTGAAGCTTTCTTT.

This chain connects TRBV5-1 to TRBJ2-7; 10 bases map to TRBD1. The CDR3 is 14 residues long. Germline V lookup: CDR1 SGHRS, CDR2 YFSETQ. Germline trimming cut 0 bases from V and 3 bases from J; bases unmatched to any gene: 0. This CDR3 reads CASSLGDRGYEQYF. The CDR3 DNA is TGCGCCAGCAGCTTGGGGGACAGGGGCTACGAGCAGTACTTC.

The chain uses TRBV29-1 and TRBJ1-4, with 10 bases identical to TRBD1. The V gene's germline CDR1 is SQVTM and CDR2 ANQGSEA. Trimming cost V 6 bases and J 3 bases; bases outside gene matches: 7. CDR3 length: 15 residues. CDR3: CSVRTGGTANEKLFF. The CDR3 DNA follows: TGCAGCGTGAGGACAGGGGGAACGGCTAATGAAAAACTGTTTTTT.

The chain has TRBV7-7 and TRBJ2-7; possibly TRBD2 for D (6 bases). The CDR3 sequence is 19 residues long. The ends were cut back, 1 base at V and 3 bases at J, with 25 bases in the middle. From germline, CDR1 is SSHAT and CDR2 FNYEAQ (reference sequence). CDR3 in DNA: TGTGCCAGCAGCTTAGGCGTTATCGGTGAGGCCCCGGGAGTCTACGAGCAGTACTTC. It specifies CASSLGVIGEAPGVYEQYF.

The chain carries TRBV15 and TRBJ2-7; 7 bases map to TRBD1. The CDR3 contains 11 residues. After removal of 8 bases from V and 3 bases from J, the junction contained 1 base not matched to a gene. The germline V gene encodes CDR1 LNHNV and CDR2 YYDKDF (reference sequence). The CDR3 is CATGQVYEQYF. As DNA, the CDR3 is TGTGCCACCGGACAGGTCTACGAGCAGTACTTC.

Regarding this clone: A read error may account for a junction end that differs from germline. The chain carries TRBV7-2 and TRBJ1-6, with D perhaps matching TRBD1 (5 bases). Germline loops: CDR1 SGHTA, CDR2 FQGNSA. The CDR3 covers 13 residues. CDR3 sequence (DNA): TGTGCCAGCAGCTCGGGAGTCAGGGAAACCCTCCCCTTT. Amino acid sequence: CASSSGVRETLPF.

V usage is TRBV25-1 and J usage is TRBJ1-2; TRBD1 matches 8 bases. The CDR3 covers 13 residues. Germline V gene sequence: CDR1 MGHDK, CDR2 SYGVNS. V shed 4 bases, J shed 5 bases, and the junction held 3 bases outside the gene matches. CDR3 coding DNA: TGTGCCAGCAGTGTCTACAGGGGGTATGGCTACACCTTC. It specifies CASSVYRGYGYTF.

V usage is TRBV7-9 and J usage is TRBJ2-1, with 8 positions matching TRBD2. Unmatched junction bases numbered 5, after V lost 5 bases and J lost 2 bases. Germline lookup yields CDR1 SEHNR and CDR2 FQNEAQ (reference sequence). The CDR3 consists of 15 residues. The CDR3 here is CASSPYGGAYNEQFF. The CDR3 region has the DNA TGTGCCAGCAGCCCGTACGGGGGGGCCTACAATGAGCAGTTCTTC.

The genes are TRBV20-1 and TRBJ1-2; TRBD1 might be the D (6 bases). Germline V gives CDR1 DFQATT, CDR2 SNEGSKA (reference sequence). CDR3 length equals 11 residues. The CDR3 nucleotides read TGCAGCGGGGAGGGGGATTATGGCTACACCTTC. As protein: CSGEGDYGYTF.

The chain joins TRBV25-1 to TRBJ2-7, with TRBD1 matching over 10 bases. CDR1 and CDR2 (germline): MGHDK, SYGVNS. This CDR3 region has 14 residues. The V gene end was trimmed by 2 bases and the J gene end by 3 bases; junction bases not matched to a gene: 1. CDR3 residues: CASSEGTGVYEQYF. The CDR3 region has the DNA TGTGCCAGCAGTGAAGGGACAGGGGTCTACGAGCAGTACTTC.

The rearrangement joins TRBV15 to TRBJ2-7; D might be TRBD1 (6 bases). Trimming shortened V by 1 base and J by 6 bases, and 13 bases separated the two germline ends. This CDR3 comprises 14 residues. Germline CDR1 LNHNV, CDR2 YYDKDF (reference sequence). CDR3: CATSRGLTGFEQYF. The CDR3 DNA reads TGTGCCACCAGCAGAGGGTTAACAGGGTTCGAGCAGTACTTC.

The V gene is TRBV5-5, the J gene TRBJ2-5; possibly TRBD1 for D (6 bases). This CDR3 has 19 amino acids. The germline V gene has CDR1 SGHKS and CDR2 YYEKEE (reference sequence). Between the trimmed V and J ends, which lost 2 bases and 5 bases, there was a span of 28 bases. CDR3 in DNA: TGTGCCAGCAGCTTATGGACTCTACAGGGTCTGTCTTCTGAGGAGACCCAGTACTTC. This translates into CASSLWTLQGLSSEETQYF.

V gene TRBV10-3 combines with J gene TRBJ2-6; 7 bases are shared with TRBD1. V lost 4 bases, J lost 2 bases, and 8 bases stayed unmatched. This CDR3 is built from 17 residues. Germline CDR1 reads ENHRY; CDR2 reads SYGVKD. As DNA, the CDR3 is TGTGCCATCAGTGCCGGACAGGTTGTTGCTGGGGCCAACGTCCTGACTTTC. Translating it yields CAISAGQVVAGANVLTF.